This record concerns one T cell receptor beta chain sequence. The antigen remains unidentified. Subsequent to a culture period of less than twelve days, CD4+ T cells were isolated. Convalescent patients had PCR-confirmed SARS-CoV-2 infection between March and December 2020. Germline assignment: CDR1 LGHDT and CDR2 YNNKEL (reference sequence). The CDR3 has 15 residues. The V gene lost 2 bases and the J gene lost 9 bases, with 19 bases spanning the gap. These data belong to a study of vaccination effects on CD4 cells after COVID-19. Study as a whole: ViraFEST expansion of antigen-specific CD4+ T cells with viral peptide pools preceded sequencing.

Only in-frame clones appear in the TCRdb table, and some are missing; sequencing was by immunoSEQ multiplex PCR. The data show around 45,000 clones, about 70% seen once. The clonotype comes from a human donor who had a prior SARS-CoV-2 infection. V and J are TRBV3-1 (or the pseudogene TRBV3-2) and TRBJ2-5; D gene ambiguous. The input for sequencing was CD4+ T cells from PBMCs cultured without peptide, taken before COVID-19 vaccination. CDR3 amino acids: CASSQPGYPSGAQYF. The CDR3 coding sequence is TGTGCCAGCAGCCAACCAGGATATCCTTCTGGGGCCCAGTACTTC.